These 16 T cell receptor beta chains originate from one sample sequenced in a study of OX40 agonist ivuxolimab in advanced cancers. Assay used: immunoSEQ multiplex PCR; TCRdb lists only in-frame clones, some missing. The sample contains approximately 100,000 clones, about 91% of which appear only once. The specimen comprised CD4+ or CD8+ T cells sorted from blood, sampled in a trial of the OX40 agonist ivuxolimab. These receptors were collected from an adult with an advanced solid tumor such as melanoma, head and neck, liver or kidney cancer.

The chain links TRBV19 to TRBJ2-4; 8 positions agree with TRBD2. This CDR3 contains 13 residues. The germline V gene has CDR1 LNHDA and CDR2 SQIVND (reference sequence). V lost 5 bases and J lost 8; bases outside the gene matches: 5. CDR3 DNA sequence: TGTGCCAGTAGTTCGTCTAGCGGGTACATTCAGTACTTC. Protein sequence: CASSSSSGYIQYF.

The CDR3: CASSWGTGKQETQYF. CDR3 coding DNA: TGTGCCAGCAGCTGGGGGACAGGCAAACAAGAGACCCAGTACTTC. The chain joins TRBV7-9 to TRBJ2-5; 8 nucleotides agree with TRBD1. This CDR3 spans 15 amino acids. Trimming at V came to 4 bases and at J to 2 bases, leaving 6 bases not matched to a gene. Germline loops: CDR1 SEHNR, CDR2 FQNEAQ (reference sequence).

V gene TRBV5-4 combines with J gene TRBJ2-6; no clear D gene. V lost 1 base and J 3 bases, leaving 11 bases between the germline ends. CDR1 and CDR2 from the germline V gene are SGHNT and YYREEE (reference sequence). The CDR3 extends over 16 amino acids. The CDR3 DNA reads TGTGCCAGCAGCTTGAGAGTTAAGGGTGGGGCCAACGTCCTGACTTTC. Residues: CASSLRVKGGANVLTF.

The chain carries TRBV28 and TRBJ2-4; TRBD2 aligns across 12 bases. CDR3 size: 18 residues. After removal of 5 bases from V and 0 bases from J, the junction contained 8 bases not matched to a gene. Germline CDR1 MDHEN, CDR2 SYDVKM. The CDR3: CASSPGTSGRLAKNIQYF. CDR3 DNA sequence: TGTGCCAGCAGTCCCGGGACTAGCGGGCGGCTAGCCAAAAACATTCAGTACTTC.

This clone was found once. The chain joins TRBV18 to TRBJ2-1; either TRBD1 or TRBD2 may supply D (5 bases each). Trimming took 5 bases from V and 5 from J, leaving 10 bases between them. The germline V gene encodes CDR1 KGHSH and CDR2 LQKENI. CDR3 length equals 13 residues. For the CDR3, the DNA is TGTGCCAGCTCAGCCGGGACCAACAATGAGCAGTTCTTC. Translated: CASSAGTNNEQFF.

The chain recombines TRBV14 with TRBJ1-2; D uncertain. Trimming took 5 bases from V and 3 from J, leaving 10 bases between them. The germline V gene encodes CDR1 SGHDN and CDR2 FVKESK. The CDR3 contains 13 residues. CDR3 in DNA: TGTGCCAGCAGCACGCGCCGGGACTATGGCTACACCTTC. It encodes CASSTRRDYGYTF.

With regard to this clone: This same CDR3 is encoded by further DNA sequences in the sample. The chain joins TRBV7-9 to TRBJ2-3, with 9 bases matching TRBD2. The CDR3 has 16 residues. CDR1 and CDR2 from the germline V gene are SEHNR and FQNEAQ (reference sequence). V was pared by 1 base and J by 3 bases, with 5 bases of the junction left unmatched. The CDR3: CASSLEAGGPTDTQYF. The CDR3 DNA reads TGTGCCAGCAGCTTAGAGGCGGGAGGGCCGACAGATACGCAGTATTTT.

The chain recombines TRBV10-3 with TRBJ2-1; 8 nucleotides align to TRBD2. V lost 5 bases to trimming and J lost 6 bases; unmatched junction nucleotides: 9. Germline V gene data show CDR1 as ENHRY and CDR2 as SYGVKD. This CDR3 has 15 residues. CDR3 in amino acids: CAISLLAAFPNEQFF. As DNA, the CDR3 is TGTGCCATCAGTTTACTAGCGGCGTTCCCCAATGAGCAGTTCTTC.

The genes are TRBV29-1 and TRBJ2-7; D is unclear. Trimming removed 5 bases at V and 0 bases at J, with 5 bases between. Germline CDR1 and CDR2: SQVTM and ANQGSEA. This CDR3 contains 11 residues. The CDR3 DNA reads TGCAGCGTTTCCGTCTCCTACGAGCAGTACTTC. Protein: CSVSVSYEQYF.

The rearrangement joins TRBV5-5 to TRBJ2-1; 8 positions match TRBD2. Germline CDR1 is SGHKS and CDR2 is YYEKEE (reference sequence). This CDR3 has 15 residues. V shed 7 bases, J shed 6 bases, and the junction held 12 bases outside the gene matches. The CDR3 region is CASFHLAGFSNEQFF. The CDR3 DNA is TGTGCCAGCTTTCACTTAGCGGGGTTCTCCAATGAGCAGTTCTTC.

The genes are TRBV28 and TRBJ2-1; 11 bases are a match to TRBD2. The germline V gene encodes CDR1 MDHEN and CDR2 SYDVKM. The J segment lost 4 bases and the V segment lost 6 bases, leaving 17 bases of the junction unmatched. The CDR3 covers 19 residues. CDR3 bases: TGTGCCAGCAGCGAACTAGCGGGAGCGAGGGTGGGGGGGTACAATGAGCAGTTCTTC. Its translation is CASSELAGARVGGYNEQFF.

The chain couples TRBV28 to TRBJ2-1; 7 bases align to TRBD2. From germline, CDR1 is MDHEN and CDR2 SYDVKM. The CDR3 is made up of 13 amino acids. With 5 bases clipped from V and 8 bases from J, the junction kept 6 bases outside the gene matches. In DNA, the CDR3 is TGTGCCAGCAGTAAGCGGGGAAGGGATGAGCAGTTCTTC. Amino acids: CASSKRGRDEQFF.

The chain links TRBV6-5 to TRBJ2-4; D uncertain. The CDR3 has 16 residues. Germline V gives CDR1 MNHEY, CDR2 SVGAGI. The V end lost 0 bases, the J end lost 0 bases, and 9 bases lay between the germline ends. CDR3 protein: CASSYSRRTAKNIQYF. The CDR3 DNA reads TGTGCCAGCAGTTACTCGCGTCGGACAGCCAAAAACATTCAGTACTTC.

This chain links TRBV28 with TRBJ2-7; 10 nucleotides line up with TRBD1. V lost 10 bases and J lost 5; bases outside the gene matches: 14. CDR1 MDHEN and CDR2 SYDVKM come from the germline V gene. The length of the CDR3 is 15 residues. The chain's CDR3 is CATSRQGAGIDEQYF. CDR3 DNA: TGTGCCACTTCCCGACAGGGGGCGGGGATCGACGAGCAGTACTTC.

The chain has TRBV5-6 and TRBJ2-2, with D uncertain. CDR3 length: 15 residues. Trimming removed 1 base at V and 1 base at J, with 8 bases between. Germline V gene data show CDR1 as SGHDT and CDR2 as YYEEEE. The CDR3 region has the DNA TGTGCCAGCAGCTTGTTACAGAGGAACACCGGGGAGCTGTTTTTT. Its translation: CASSLLQRNTGELFF.

The chain has TRBV28 and TRBJ1-1, with TRBD1 matching over 8 bases. Germline V gene data show CDR1 as MDHEN and CDR2 as SYDVKM. The CDR3 extends over 16 amino acids. V dropped 3 bases and J dropped 3; count of bases not matched to a gene: 9. CDR3 nucleotide sequence: TGTGCCAGCAGTTTTATAAAGGGACAGGTGGACACTGAAGCTTTCTTT. Encoded protein: CASSFIKGQVDTEAFF.